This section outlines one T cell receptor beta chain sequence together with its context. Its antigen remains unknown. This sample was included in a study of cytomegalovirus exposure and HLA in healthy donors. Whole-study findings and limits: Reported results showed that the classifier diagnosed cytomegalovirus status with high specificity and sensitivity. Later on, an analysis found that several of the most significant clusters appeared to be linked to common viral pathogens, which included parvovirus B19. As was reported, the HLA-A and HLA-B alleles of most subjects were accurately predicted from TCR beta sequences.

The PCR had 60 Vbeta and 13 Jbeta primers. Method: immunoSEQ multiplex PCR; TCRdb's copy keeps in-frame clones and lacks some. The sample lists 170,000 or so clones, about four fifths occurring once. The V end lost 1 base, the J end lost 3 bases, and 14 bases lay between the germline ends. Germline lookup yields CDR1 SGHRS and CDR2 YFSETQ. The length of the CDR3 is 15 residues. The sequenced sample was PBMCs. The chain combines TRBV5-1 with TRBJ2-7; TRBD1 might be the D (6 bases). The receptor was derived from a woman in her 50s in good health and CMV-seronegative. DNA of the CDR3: TGCGCCAGCAGCTTGTCCTCAGGGGACAACTACGAGCAGTACTTC. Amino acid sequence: CASSLSSGDNYEQYF.